The present T cell receptor beta chain was sequenced within a study of OX40 agonist ivuxolimab in advanced cancers. With respect to this clone: Its specificity is unknown.

General study results and limits: CD4+ and CD8+ T cells in blood underwent clonal expansion by week 6 at 0.1 to 3.0 mg/kg.

Trimming removed 1 base at V and 4 bases at J, with 10 bases between. Germline V gene sequence: CDR1 SEHNR, CDR2 FQNEAQ (reference sequence). CDR3 length equals 14 residues. Samples were taken at baseline and on day 1 of cycles 4 and 7. Assay used: immunoSEQ multiplex PCR; TCRdb lists only in-frame clones, some missing. This table has some 90,000 clones, roughly 90% appearing once. The rearrangement joins TRBV7-9 to TRBJ1-1; D remains ambiguous. This sample comprised CD4+ or CD8+ T cells sorted from blood, obtained in a trial of the OX40 agonist ivuxolimab. The TCR was taken from an adult with an advanced solid tumor such as melanoma, head and neck, liver or kidney cancer. The CDR3 loop reads CASSLDGRGTEAFF. The CDR3 nucleotides are TGTGCCAGCAGCTTAGATGGGAGAGGCACTGAAGCTTTCTTT. The whole variable domain, remainder taken from reference TRBV7-9 and TRBJ1-1, is DTGVSQNPRHKITKRGQNVTFRCDPISEHNRLYWYRQTLGQGPEFLTYFQNEAQLEKSRLLSDRFSAERPKGSFSTLEIQRTEQGDSAMYLCASSLDGRGTEAFFGQGTRLTVV.